This T cell receptor beta chain was identified in a study of T-cell reconstitution after alpha-beta-depleted transplantation in children listed by TCRdb under 2016. Regarding the complete study: T-cell immune reconstitution after TCRalphabeta/CD19-depleted allogeneic hematopoietic cell transplantation in children was quantitatively tracked in the study by means of TCR repertoire profiling.

The CDR3, cysteine through phenylalanine, is 12 amino acids long. Only the CDR3 DNA stays, 36 bases, in frame from base 1. CDR1 and CDR2 are drawn from the germline V gene: SQVTM, ANQGSEA. For this chain, trimming is 6 bases at the V end and 3 bases at the J end, and the number of junction bases without a gene match is 5. Library prep was done by PCR. Sequenced using an Illumina HiSeq 2500. TCR library preparation used molecular barcoding, with unique molecular identifiers applied to normalize quantification of the TCRbeta repertoire. In-frame beta chains were kept once TCRdb had trimmed the public reads at Q25 with fastp and called clones with MiXCR. Rows are combined by CDR3 protein, so each entry shows the most common genes and DNA. The sample data list some 340,000 distinct CDR3 sequences, and around a tenth of these were observed just once. The ten largest clonotypes hold 2.4% of the sample. In this sample, this clonotype turned up a few times. Its binding antigen is unknown. Base qualities are not recorded, but no much larger clone differs from it by a single base.

The sequences come from PBMCs from the stem cell graft donor, collected from the stem cell graft. The rearranged segments are TRBV29-1 and TRBJ2-7; 7 middle bases align to TRBD1. This clonotype was sampled from a human donor who donated a stem cell graft to a child with acute lymphoblastic leukemia. Here the CDR3 is given as CSVGQSLYEQYF. The base sequence is TGCAGCGTGGGACAGAGCCTCTACGAGCAGTACTTC.